This TCR beta chain comes out of a study of control samples from healthy donors and cancer patients. Profiling relied on immunoSEQ multiplex PCR, and the TCRdb table lists in-frame clones only, not all of them. This sample yields roughly 120,000 clones, of which more than 80% are seen a single time; 1.1% belongs to the top ten. After removal of 4 bases from V and 5 bases from J, the junction contained 14 bases not matched to a gene. The CDR3 has 16 residues. In germline, CDR1 is MNHEY, CDR2 SMNVEV (reference sequence). The receptor was isolated from a woman aged 45-65 years with colorectal cancer. This chain uses TRBV27 with TRBJ2-7; the match to TRBD1 covers 7 bases. The material sequenced was PBMCs. The CDR3 region has the DNA TGTGCCAGCAGTTCCTACAGGGGACGGGGCCCCCACGAGCAGTACTTC. This gives the protein CASSSYRGRGPHEQYF.